The 7 T cell receptor beta chains in this list originate from one sample, sequenced in a study of T cells after yellow fever vaccination. TCRdb redid the calling of the 5' RACE reads with MiXCR, one entry per CDR3 protein. The sample lists more than 300,000 distinct CDR3 sequences, 3.5% to 5% occurring once. The source was PBMCs, collected 15 days after the yellow fever booster vaccination. These receptors were collected from a man aged 18 to 35 who received the YFV17D yellow fever vaccine.

This clonotype came up many times. CDR3 sequence: CASSFSQGPYEQYF. The CDR3 region has the DNA TGCGCCAGCAGCTTTTCGCAGGGACCCTACGAGCAGTACTTC. The rearrangement uses TRBV5-1 and TRBJ2-7, with D possibly being TRBD1 or TRBD2 (5 bases each). Trimming removed 2 bases at V and 2 bases at J, with 11 bases between. The germline CDR1 and CDR2 sequences are SGHRS and YFSETQ. The CDR3 has 14 residues. Based on the CDR3 plus reference TRBV5-1 and TRBJ2-7, the full variable domain is KAGVTQTPRYLIKTRGQQVTLSCSPISGHRSVSWYQQTPGQGLQFLFEYFSETQRNKGNFPGRFSGRQFSNSRSEMNVSTLELGDSALYLCASSFSQGPYEQYFGPGTRLTVT.

The chain employs TRBV7-2 and TRBJ2-7, with D perhaps assigned TRBD1 or TRBD2 (5 bases each). The CDR3 has 13 amino acids. The V gene lost 5 bases and the J gene lost 2 bases, with 10 bases spanning the gap. The germline V gene encodes CDR1 SGHTA and CDR2 FQGNSA. The CDR3 protein is CASSGTVAYEQYF. The CDR3 DNA reads TGTGCCAGCAGCGGGACCGTGGCCTACGAGCAGTACTTC. The full variable domain, rest sourced from reference TRBV7-2 and TRBJ2-7, is GAGVSQSPSNKVTEKGKDVELRCDPISGHTALYWYRQSLGQGLEFLIYFQGNSAPDKSGLPSDRFSAERTGGSVSTLTIQRTQQEDSAVYLCASSGTVAYEQYFGPGTRLTVT.

This clonotype was seen ten or more times. This rearrangement joins TRBV11-2 to TRBJ2-3, with 10 nucleotides matching TRBD1. This CDR3 has 15 residues. The V gene end was trimmed by 8 bases and the J gene end by 6 bases; junction bases not matched to a gene: 11. Per germline, CDR1 SGHAT and CDR2 FQNNGV. Written as DNA, the CDR3 is TGTGCCAGCGCATCCGGGACAGGGGTTTCCGATACGCAGTATTTT. Translating it yields CASASGTGVSDTQYF. The variable domain in full, completed from reference TRBV11-2 and TRBJ2-3, reads EAGVAQSPRYKIIEKRQSVAFWCNPISGHATLYWYQQILGQGPKLLIQFQNNGVVDDSQLPKDRFSAERLKGVDSTLKIQPAKLEDSAVYLCASASGTGVSDTQYFGPGTRLTVL.

There are a few counts of this clonotype. The rearrangement uses TRBV7-9 and TRBJ2-7; TRBD1 is a possible D gene (6 bases). Germline-derived CDR1 and CDR2 are SEHNR and FQNEAQ (reference sequence). V gave up 5 bases and J gave up 5 bases, with 13 bases separating them. This CDR3 region has 13 residues. The CDR3 bases are TGTGCCAGCAGCACCTCGACAGGCGACGAGCAGTACTTC. As protein: CASSTSTGDEQYF.

This clonotype was picked up many times. This rearrangement joins TRBV5-1 to TRBJ1-1, with 8 positions matching TRBD1. CDR1 SGHRS and CDR2 YFSETQ come from the germline V gene. Germline trimming cut 4 bases from V and 6 bases from J; bases unmatched to any gene: 5. This CDR3 has 13 amino acids. The CDR3 region is CASSLGQGAEAFF. For the CDR3, the DNA is TGCGCCAGCAGCCTAGGACAGGGCGCTGAAGCTTTCTTT.

The chain is built from TRBV30 and TRBJ1-2, with 7 bases identical to TRBD1. The CDR3 runs 13 residues. Germline CDR1 and CDR2: GTSNPN and SVGIG (reference sequence). The CDR3 here is CATPPVGGSGYTF. The CDR3 nucleotides read TGTGCGACCCCACCCGTAGGGGGCAGTGGCTACACCTTC.

J is TRBJ2-3 and V is TRBV5-1; D is possibly TRBD1 or TRBD2 (5 bases each). The CDR3 covers 15 residues. Per germline, CDR1 SGHRS and CDR2 YFSETQ. V was shortened by 4 bases and J by 0 bases, with 12 bases between the two germline ends. The CDR3: CASSIGTASTDTQYF. For the CDR3, the DNA is TGCGCCAGCAGCATAGGGACGGCCAGCACAGATACGCAGTATTTT.